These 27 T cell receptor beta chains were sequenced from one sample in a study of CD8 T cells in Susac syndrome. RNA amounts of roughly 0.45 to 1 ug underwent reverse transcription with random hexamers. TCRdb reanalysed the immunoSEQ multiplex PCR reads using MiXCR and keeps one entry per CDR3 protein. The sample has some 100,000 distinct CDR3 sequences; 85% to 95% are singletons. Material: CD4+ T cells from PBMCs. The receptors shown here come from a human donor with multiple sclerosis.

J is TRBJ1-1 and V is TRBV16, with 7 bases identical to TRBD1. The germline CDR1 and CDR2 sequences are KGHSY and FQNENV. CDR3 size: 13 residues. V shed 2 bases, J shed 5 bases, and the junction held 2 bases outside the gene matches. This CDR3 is CASSQTGVTEAFF. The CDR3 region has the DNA TGTGCCAGCAGCCAAACAGGGGTAACTGAAGCTTTCTTT.

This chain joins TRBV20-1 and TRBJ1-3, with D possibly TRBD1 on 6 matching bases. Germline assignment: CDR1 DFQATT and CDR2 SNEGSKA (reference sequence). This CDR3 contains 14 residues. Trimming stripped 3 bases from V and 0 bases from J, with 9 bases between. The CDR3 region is CSARDSASGNTIYF. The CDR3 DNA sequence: TGCAGTGCTAGGGACAGTGCCTCTGGAAACACCATATATTTT.

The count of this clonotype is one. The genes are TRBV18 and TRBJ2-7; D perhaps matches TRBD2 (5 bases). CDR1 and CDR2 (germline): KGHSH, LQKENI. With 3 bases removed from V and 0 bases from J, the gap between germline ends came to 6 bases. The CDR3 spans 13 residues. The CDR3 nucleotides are TGTGCCAGCTCACCCGGGATCTCCTACGAGCAGTACTTC. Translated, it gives CASSPGISYEQYF.

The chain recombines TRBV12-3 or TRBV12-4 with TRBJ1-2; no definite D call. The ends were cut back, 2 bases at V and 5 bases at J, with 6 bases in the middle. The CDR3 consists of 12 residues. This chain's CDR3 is CASSLWGYGYTF. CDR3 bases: TGTGCCAGCAGTTTATGGGGATATGGCTACACCTTC.

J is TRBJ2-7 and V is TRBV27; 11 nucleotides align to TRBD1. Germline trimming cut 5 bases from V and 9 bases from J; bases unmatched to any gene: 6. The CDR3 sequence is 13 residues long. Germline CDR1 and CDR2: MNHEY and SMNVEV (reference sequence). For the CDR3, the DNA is TGTGCCAGCAGTCTCCAAGGACAGGGGGCGCAGTACTTC. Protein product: CASSLQGQGAQYF.

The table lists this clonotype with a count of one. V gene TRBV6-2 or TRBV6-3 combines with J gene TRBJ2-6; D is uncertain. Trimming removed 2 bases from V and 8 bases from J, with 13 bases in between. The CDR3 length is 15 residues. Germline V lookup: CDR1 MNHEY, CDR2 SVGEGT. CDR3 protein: CASSYVGPRTNVLTF. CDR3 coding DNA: TGTGCCAGCAGTTACGTGGGCCCCAGGACCAACGTCCTGACTTTC.

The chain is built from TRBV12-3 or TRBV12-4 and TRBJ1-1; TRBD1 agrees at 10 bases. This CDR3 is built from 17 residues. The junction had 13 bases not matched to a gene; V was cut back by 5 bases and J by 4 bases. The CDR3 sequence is CASSAAGTGALVTEAFF. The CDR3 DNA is TGTGCCAGCAGTGCGGCCGGGACAGGGGCTTTGGTCACTGAAGCTTTCTTT.

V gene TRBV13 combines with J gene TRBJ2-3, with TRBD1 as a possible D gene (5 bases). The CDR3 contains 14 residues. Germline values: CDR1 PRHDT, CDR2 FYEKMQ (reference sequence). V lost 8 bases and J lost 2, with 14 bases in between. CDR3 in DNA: TGTGCCAGCTCCCGAAGGGGAATCACAGATACGCAGTATTTT. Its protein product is CASSRRGITDTQYF.

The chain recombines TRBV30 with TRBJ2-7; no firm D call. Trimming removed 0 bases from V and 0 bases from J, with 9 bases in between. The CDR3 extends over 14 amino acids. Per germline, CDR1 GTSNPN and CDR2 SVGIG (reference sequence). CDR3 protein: CAWSVRRFSYEQYF. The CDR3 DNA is TGTGCCTGGAGTGTAAGACGTTTCTCCTACGAGCAGTACTTC.

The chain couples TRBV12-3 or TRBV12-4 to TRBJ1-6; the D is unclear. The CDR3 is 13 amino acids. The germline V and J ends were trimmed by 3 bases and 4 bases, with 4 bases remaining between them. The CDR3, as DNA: TGTGCCAGCAGTTTCGAGTATAATTCACCCCTCCACTTT. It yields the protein CASSFEYNSPLHF.

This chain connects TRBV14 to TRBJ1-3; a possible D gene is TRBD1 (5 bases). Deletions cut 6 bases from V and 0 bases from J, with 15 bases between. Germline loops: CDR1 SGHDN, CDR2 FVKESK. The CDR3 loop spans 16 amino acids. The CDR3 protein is CASRAAGTDSGNTIYF. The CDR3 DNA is TGTGCCAGCAGGGCTGCCGGGACCGACTCTGGAAACACCATATATTTT.

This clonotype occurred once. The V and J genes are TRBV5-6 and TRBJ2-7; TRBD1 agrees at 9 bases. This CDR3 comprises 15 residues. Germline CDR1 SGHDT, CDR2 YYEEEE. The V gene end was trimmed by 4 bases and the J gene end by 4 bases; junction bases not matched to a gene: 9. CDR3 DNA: TGTGCCAGCAGCCTTTACGGGACAGGGAGTTACGAGCAGTACTTC. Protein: CASSLYGTGSYEQYF. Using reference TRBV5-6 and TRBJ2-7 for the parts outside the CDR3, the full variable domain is DAGVTQSPTHLIKTRGQQVTLRCSPKSGHDTVSWYQQALGQGPQFIFQYYEEEERQRGNFPDRFSGHQFPNYSSELNVNALLLGDSALYLCASSLYGTGSYEQYFGPGTRLTVT.

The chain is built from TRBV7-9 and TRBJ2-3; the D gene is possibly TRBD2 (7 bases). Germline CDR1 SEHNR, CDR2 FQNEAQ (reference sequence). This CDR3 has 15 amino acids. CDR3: CVSRGGQSSTDTQYF. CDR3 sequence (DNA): TGTGTTTCCAGGGGAGGGCAGTCTAGCACAGATACGCAGTATTTT.

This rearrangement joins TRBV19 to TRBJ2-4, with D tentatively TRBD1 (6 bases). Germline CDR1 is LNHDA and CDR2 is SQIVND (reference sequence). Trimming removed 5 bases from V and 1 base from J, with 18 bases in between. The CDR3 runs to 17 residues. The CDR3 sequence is CASSLTGGGPAKNIQYF. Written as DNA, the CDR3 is TGTGCCAGTAGTCTCACGGGTGGGGGCCCCGCCAAAAACATTCAGTACTTC.

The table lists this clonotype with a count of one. CDR3 DNA sequence: TGTGCCAGCAGCCCCGAGGGGTCTAACTATGGCTACACCTTC. This encodes CASSPEGSNYGYTF. The chain links TRBV7-3 to TRBJ1-2; possible D gene TRBD1, 5 bases. This CDR3 is built from 14 residues. V was trimmed by 5 bases and J by 0 bases, leaving 10 bases between them. CDR1 and CDR2 (germline): SGHTA, FQGTGA.

The CDR3, as DNA: TGTGCCAGCAGCTTAGACAGGGACTACGAGCAGTACTTC. It encodes CASSLDRDYEQYF. The chain links TRBV11-2 to TRBJ2-7; D is possibly TRBD1 (5 bases). The germline V and J ends were trimmed by 0 bases and 3 bases, with 6 bases remaining between them. CDR3 length equals 13 residues. Germline CDR1 is SGHAT and CDR2 is FQNNGV.

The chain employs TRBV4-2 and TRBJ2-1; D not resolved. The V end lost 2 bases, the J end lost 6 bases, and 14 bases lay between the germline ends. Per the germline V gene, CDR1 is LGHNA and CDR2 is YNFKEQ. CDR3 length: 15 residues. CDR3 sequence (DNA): TGTGCCAGCAGCCAATCGGCAGGCAAGCCCAATGAGCAGTTCTTC. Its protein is CASSQSAGKPNEQFF.

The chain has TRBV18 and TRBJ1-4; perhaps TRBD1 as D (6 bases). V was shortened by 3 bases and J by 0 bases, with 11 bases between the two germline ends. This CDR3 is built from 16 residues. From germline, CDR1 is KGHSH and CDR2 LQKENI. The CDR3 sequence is CASSPGTPATNEKLFF. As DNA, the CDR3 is TGTGCCAGCTCACCGGGGACACCCGCAACTAATGAAAAACTGTTTTTT.

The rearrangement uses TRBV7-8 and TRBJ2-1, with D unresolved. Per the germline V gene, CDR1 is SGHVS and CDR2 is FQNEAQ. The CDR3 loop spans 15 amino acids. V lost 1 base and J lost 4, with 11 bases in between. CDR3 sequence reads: CASSLVADLYNEQFF. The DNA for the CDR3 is TGTGCCAGCAGCTTAGTGGCAGACTTATACAATGAGCAGTTCTTC.

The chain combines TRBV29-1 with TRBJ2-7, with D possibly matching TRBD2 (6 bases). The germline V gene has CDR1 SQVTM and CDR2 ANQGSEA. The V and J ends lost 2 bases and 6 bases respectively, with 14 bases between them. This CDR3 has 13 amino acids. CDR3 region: CSVEWQGGAEQYF. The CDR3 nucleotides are TGCAGCGTTGAATGGCAGGGAGGTGCCGAGCAGTACTTC.

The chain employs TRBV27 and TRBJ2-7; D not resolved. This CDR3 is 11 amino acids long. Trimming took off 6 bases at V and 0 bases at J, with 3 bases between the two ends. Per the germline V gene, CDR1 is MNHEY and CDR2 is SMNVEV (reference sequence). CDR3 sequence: CASRSSYEQYF. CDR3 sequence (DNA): TGTGCCAGCAGAAGCTCCTACGAGCAGTACTTC.

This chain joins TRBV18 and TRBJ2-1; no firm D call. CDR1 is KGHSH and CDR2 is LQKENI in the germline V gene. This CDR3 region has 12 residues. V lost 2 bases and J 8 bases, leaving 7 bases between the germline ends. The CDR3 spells CASSPGEDEQFF. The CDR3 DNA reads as TGTGCCAGCTCACCAGGGGAAGATGAGCAGTTCTTC. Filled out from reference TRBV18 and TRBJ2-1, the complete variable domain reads NAGVMQNPRHLVRRRGQEARLRCSPMKGHSHVYWYRQLPEEGLKFMVYLQKENIIDESGMPKERFSAEFPKEGPSILRIQQVVRGDSAAYFCASSPGEDEQFFGPGTRLTVL.

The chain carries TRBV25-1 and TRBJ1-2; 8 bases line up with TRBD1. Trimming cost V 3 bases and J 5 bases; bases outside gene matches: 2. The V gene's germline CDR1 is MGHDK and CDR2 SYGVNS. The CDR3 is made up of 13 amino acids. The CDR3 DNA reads TGTGCCAGCAGTGAGGGACAGGAGTATGGCTACACCTTC. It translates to CASSEGQEYGYTF.

CDR3 in amino acids: CASSPFLWTGRDAEAFF. DNA for the CDR3: TGCGCCAGCAGCCCATTCCTCTGGACAGGTAGGGACGCTGAAGCTTTCTTT. The rearrangement uses TRBV5-1 and TRBJ1-1; 7 bases align to TRBD1. The CDR3 spans 17 residues. Germline V gives CDR1 SGHRS, CDR2 YFSETQ. Trimming removed 4 bases from V and 6 bases from J; junction bases left unmatched: 18. Using reference TRBV5-1 and TRBJ1-1 for the parts outside the CDR3, the full variable domain is KAGVTQTPRYLIKTRGQQVTLSCSPISGHRSVSWYQQTPGQGLQFLFEYFSETQRNKGNFPGRFSGRQFSNSRSEMNVSTLELGDSALYLCASSPFLWTGRDAEAFFGQGTRLTVV.

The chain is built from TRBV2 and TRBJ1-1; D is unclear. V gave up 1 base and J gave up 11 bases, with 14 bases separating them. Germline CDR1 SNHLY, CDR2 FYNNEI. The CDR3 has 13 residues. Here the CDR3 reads CASSEDGEGRAFF. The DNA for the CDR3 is TGTGCCAGCAGTGAAGACGGCGAGGGTCGGGCTTTCTTT.

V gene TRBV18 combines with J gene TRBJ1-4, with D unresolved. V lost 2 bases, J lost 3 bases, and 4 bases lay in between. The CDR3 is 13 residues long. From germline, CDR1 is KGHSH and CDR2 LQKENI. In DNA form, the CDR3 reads TGTGCCAGCTCACCAGCCCCTAATGAAAAACTGTTTTTT. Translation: CASSPAPNEKLFF.

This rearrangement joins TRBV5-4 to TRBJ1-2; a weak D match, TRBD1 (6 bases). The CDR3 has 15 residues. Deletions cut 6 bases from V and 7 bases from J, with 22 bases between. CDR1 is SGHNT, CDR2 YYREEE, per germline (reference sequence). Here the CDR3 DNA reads TGTGCCAGCACCTCCTTCTTTGGGGGGCCGGGTGGCTACACCTTC. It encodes CASTSFFGGPGGYTF. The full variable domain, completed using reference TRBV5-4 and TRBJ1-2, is ETGVTQSPTHLIKTRGQQVTLRCSSQSGHNTVSWYQQALGQGPQFIFQYYREEENGRGNFPPRFSGLQFPNYSSELNVNALELDDSALYLCASTSFFGGPGGYTFGSGTRLTVV.